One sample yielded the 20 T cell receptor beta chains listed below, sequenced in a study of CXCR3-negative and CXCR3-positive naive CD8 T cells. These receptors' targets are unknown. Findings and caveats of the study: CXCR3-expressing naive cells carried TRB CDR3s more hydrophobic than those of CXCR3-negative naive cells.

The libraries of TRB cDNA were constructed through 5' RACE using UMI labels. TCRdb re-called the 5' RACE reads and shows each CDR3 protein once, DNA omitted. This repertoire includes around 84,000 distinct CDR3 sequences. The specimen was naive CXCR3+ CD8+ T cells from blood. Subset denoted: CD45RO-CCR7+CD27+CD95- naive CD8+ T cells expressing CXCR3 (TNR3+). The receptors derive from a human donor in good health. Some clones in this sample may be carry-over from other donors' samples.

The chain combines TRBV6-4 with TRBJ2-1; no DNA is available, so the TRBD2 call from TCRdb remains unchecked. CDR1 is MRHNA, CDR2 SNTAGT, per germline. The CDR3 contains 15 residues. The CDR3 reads CASSDGTSGYNEQFF.

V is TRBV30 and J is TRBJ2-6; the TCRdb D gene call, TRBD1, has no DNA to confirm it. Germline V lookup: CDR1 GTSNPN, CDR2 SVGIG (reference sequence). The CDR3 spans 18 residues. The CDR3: CAWSVPDKTSSGANVLTF.

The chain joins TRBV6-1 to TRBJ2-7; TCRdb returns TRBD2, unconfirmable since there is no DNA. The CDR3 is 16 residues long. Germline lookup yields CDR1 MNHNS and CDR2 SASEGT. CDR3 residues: CASSVSGTASSYEQYF.

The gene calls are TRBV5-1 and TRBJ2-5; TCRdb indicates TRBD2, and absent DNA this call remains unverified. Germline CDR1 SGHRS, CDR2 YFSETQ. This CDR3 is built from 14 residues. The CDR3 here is CASSTGGGQETQYF. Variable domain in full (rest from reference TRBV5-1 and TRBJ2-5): KAGVTQTPRYLIKTRGQQVTLSCSPISGHRSVSWYQQTPGQGLQFLFEYFSETQRNKGNFPGRFSGRQFSNSRSEMNVSTLELGDSALYLCASSTGGGQETQYFGPGTRLLVL.

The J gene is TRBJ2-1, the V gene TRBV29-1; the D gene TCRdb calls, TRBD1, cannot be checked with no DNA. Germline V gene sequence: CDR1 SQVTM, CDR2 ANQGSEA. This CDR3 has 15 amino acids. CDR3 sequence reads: CSVETLETQGYEQFF.

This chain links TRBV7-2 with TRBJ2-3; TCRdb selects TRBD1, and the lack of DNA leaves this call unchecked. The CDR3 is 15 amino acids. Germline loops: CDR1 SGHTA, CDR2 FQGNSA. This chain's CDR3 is CASSRDRGRGDTQYF.

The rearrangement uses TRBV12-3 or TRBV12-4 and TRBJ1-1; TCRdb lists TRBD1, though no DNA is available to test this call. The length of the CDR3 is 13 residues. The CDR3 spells CASSFRPRREAFF.

CDR3 in amino acids: CASSQGRYQPQHF. The chain employs TRBV3-1 and TRBJ1-5. Germline assignment: CDR1 LGHDT and CDR2 YNNKEL (reference sequence). The CDR3 runs to 13 residues.

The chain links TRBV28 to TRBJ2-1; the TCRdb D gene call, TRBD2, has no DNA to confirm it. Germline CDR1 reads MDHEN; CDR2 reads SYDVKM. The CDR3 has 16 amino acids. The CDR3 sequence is CASSLLGTSVDNEQYF. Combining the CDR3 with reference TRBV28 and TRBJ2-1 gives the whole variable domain DVKVTQSSRYLVKRTGEKVFLECVQDMDHENMFWYRQDPGLGLRLIYFSYDVKMKEKGDIPEGYSVSREKKERFSLILESASTNQTSMYLCASSLLGTSVDNEQYFGPGTRLTVL.

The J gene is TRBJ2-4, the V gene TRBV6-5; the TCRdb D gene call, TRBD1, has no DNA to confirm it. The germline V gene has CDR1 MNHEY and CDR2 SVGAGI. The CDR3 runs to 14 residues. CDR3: CASSKRDSVNIQYF.

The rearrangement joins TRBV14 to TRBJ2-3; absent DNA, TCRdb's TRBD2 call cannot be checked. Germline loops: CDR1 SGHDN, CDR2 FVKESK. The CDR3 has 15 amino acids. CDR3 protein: CASSPLAGSTDTQYF.

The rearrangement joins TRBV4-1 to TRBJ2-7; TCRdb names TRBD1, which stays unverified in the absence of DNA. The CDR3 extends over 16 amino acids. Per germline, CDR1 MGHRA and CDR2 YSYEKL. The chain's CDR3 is CASSQGGVPSSYEQYF.

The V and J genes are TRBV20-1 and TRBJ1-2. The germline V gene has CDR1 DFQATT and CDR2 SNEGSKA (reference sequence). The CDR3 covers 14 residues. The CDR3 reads CSAGDVQSDYGYTF.

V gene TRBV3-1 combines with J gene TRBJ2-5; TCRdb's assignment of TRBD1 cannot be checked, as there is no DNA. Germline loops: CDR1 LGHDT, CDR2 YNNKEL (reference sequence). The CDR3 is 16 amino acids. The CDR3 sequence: CASSQDWMTGQETQYF.

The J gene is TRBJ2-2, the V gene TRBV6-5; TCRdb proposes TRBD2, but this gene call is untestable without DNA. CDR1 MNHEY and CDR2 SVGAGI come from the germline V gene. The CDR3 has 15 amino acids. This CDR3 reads CASSAEGEGSGELFF.

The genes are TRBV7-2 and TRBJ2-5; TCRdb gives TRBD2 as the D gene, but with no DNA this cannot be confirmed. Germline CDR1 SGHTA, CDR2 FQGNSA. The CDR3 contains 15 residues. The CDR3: CASSFTSGGGETQYF.

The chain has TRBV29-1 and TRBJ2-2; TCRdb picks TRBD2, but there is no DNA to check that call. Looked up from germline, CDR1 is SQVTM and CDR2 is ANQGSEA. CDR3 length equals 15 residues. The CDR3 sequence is CSVEQAGWWSGELFF.

The chain's CDR3 is CATGPREQNIQYF. The gene calls are TRBV15 and TRBJ2-4; TCRdb designates TRBD1, a call that cannot be tested without DNA. This CDR3 has 13 amino acids. CDR1 is LNHNV and CDR2 is YYDKDF in the germline V gene (reference sequence).

CDR3 residues: CASSPSGGTEPYEQYF. The V and J genes are TRBV7-7 and TRBJ2-7; TCRdb selects TRBD2, and the lack of DNA leaves this call unchecked. The CDR3 runs to 16 residues. Germline V CDR1 and CDR2: SSHAT, FNYEAQ (reference sequence).

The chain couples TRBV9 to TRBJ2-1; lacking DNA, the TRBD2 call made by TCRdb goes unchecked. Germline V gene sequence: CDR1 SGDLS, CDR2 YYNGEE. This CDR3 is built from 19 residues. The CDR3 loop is CASSVGGLAGVRSYNEQFF.